These 25 T cell receptor beta chains originate from one sample sequenced in a study of T cell changes during pregnancy in multiple sclerosis. Libraries were prepared by immunoSEQ multiplex PCR; TCRdb keeps only in-frame clonotypes and omits some of them. The sample has about 67,000 clones; nearly 90% are singletons. The sequences come from peripheral blood, collected in the first trimester of pregnancy. These receptors were obtained from a female donor with multiple sclerosis, enrolled in a pregnancy study.

The chain joins TRBV7-2 to TRBJ1-5; tentative D call: TRBD1 (5 bases). With 0 bases removed from V and 12 bases from J, the gap between germline ends came to 12 bases. Germline V lookup: CDR1 SGHTA, CDR2 FQGNSA. The CDR3 runs 13 residues. CDR3 sequence reads: CASSLAAYQGQHF. For the CDR3, the DNA is TGTGCCAGCAGCTTAGCAGCTTATCAGGGCCAGCATTTT.

The J gene is TRBJ2-3, the V gene TRBV28; D not certain. The CDR3 has 13 residues. Looked up from germline, CDR1 is MDHEN and CDR2 is SYDVKM. V was trimmed by 6 bases and J by 7 bases, leaving 14 bases between them. In nucleotides, the CDR3 is TGTGCCAGCAGCTCTACCAACCTATATACGCAGTATTTT. As protein: CASSSTNLYTQYF.

This clone appeared a single time. V and J are TRBV4-3 and TRBJ2-3; D is possibly TRBD1 (5 bases). V shed 4 bases and J shed 7 bases, with 18 bases lying between them. Germline V gene lookup returns CDR1 LGHNA and CDR2 YSLEER. CDR3 size: 15 residues. The CDR3 DNA reads as TGCGCCAGCAGCCGACAGTTGTCTAGTGCGTATACGCAGTATTTT. Its translation: CASSRQLSSAYTQYF.

The V gene is TRBV7-9, the J gene TRBJ1-2; D is possibly TRBD1 (6 bases). Germline-derived CDR1 and CDR2 are SEHNR and FQNEAQ (reference sequence). This CDR3 region has 12 residues. V was trimmed by 6 bases and J by 8 bases, leaving 13 bases between them. The DNA of the CDR3 is TGTGCCAGCAGGGAAGGGGGACAAGGCTACACCTTC. Its translation is CASREGGQGYTF.

The chain is built from TRBV5-1 and TRBJ2-7; TRBD1 is a possible D gene (5 bases). The CDR3 contains 14 residues. Trimming shortened V by 3 bases and J by 0 bases, and 10 bases separated the two germline ends. Germline values: CDR1 SGHRS, CDR2 YFSETQ. The CDR3 DNA sequence: TGCGCCAGCAGCTCGGCAGGGCGCTCCTACGAGCAGTACTTC. Translating gives CASSSAGRSYEQYF.

This clone was seen only a few times. V gene TRBV9 combines with J gene TRBJ1-2; D not resolved. Germline lookup yields CDR1 SGDLS and CDR2 YYNGEE. Trimming shortened V by 6 bases and J by 8 bases, and 20 bases separated the two germline ends. This CDR3 region has 14 residues. In DNA, the CDR3 is TGTGCCAGCACAAAATGGGAGGCGCCTGTGGGCTACACCTTC. Encoded protein: CASTKWEAPVGYTF. The complete variable domain, with remaining parts taken from reference TRBV9 and TRBJ1-2, reads DSGVTQTPKHLITATGQRVTLRCSPRSGDLSVYWYQQSLDQGLQFLIQYYNGEERAKGNILERFSAQQFPDLHSELNLSSLELGDSALYFCASTKWEAPVGYTFGSGTRLTVV.

The chain joins TRBV4-1 to TRBJ2-1, with a weak D call TRBD2 (5 bases). The V end was cut by 0 bases, the J end by 2 bases, with 8 bases between. This CDR3 region has 15 residues. Per the germline V gene, CDR1 is MGHRA and CDR2 is YSYEKL. In DNA form, the CDR3 reads TGCGCCAGCAGCCAAGAACAGCGGACCTACAATGAGCAGTTCTTC. The encoded protein is CASSQEQRTYNEQFF.

The V and J genes are TRBV30 and TRBJ1-1; TRBD1 agrees at 9 bases. With 2 bases clipped from V and 7 bases from J, the junction kept 5 bases outside the gene matches. The CDR3 sequence is 13 residues long. Germline CDR1 is GTSNPN and CDR2 is SVGIG (reference sequence). The CDR3 bases are TGTGCCTGGAGTTGGACAGGGGAAGTTGAAGCTTTCTTT. Translating it yields CAWSWTGEVEAFF.

The rearrangement joins TRBV18 to TRBJ2-3, with D perhaps matching TRBD2 (5 bases). CDR3 length: 12 residues. CDR1 KGHSH and CDR2 LQKENI come from the germline V gene. Deletions cut 3 bases from V and 11 bases from J, with 12 bases between. The CDR3 is CASSPLEEEQYF. CDR3 sequence (DNA): TGTGCCAGCTCACCCTTAGAGGAGGAGCAGTATTTT.

This chain connects TRBV6-1 to TRBJ1-2; 7 bases agree with TRBD1. Trimming removed 6 bases from V and 3 bases from J; junction bases left unmatched: 7. The V gene's germline CDR1 is MNHNS and CDR2 SASEGT. The length of the CDR3 is 14 residues. CDR3 DNA sequence: TGTGCCAGCAGAATAGGGGGCGCAGACTATGGCTACACCTTC. Protein sequence: CASRIGGADYGYTF.

J is TRBJ2-7 and V is TRBV10-3; 8 bases agree with TRBD2. V was clipped by 3 bases and J by 2 bases; unmatched bases: 3. Germline loops: CDR1 ENHRY, CDR2 SYGVKD. The CDR3 runs 14 residues. CDR3 in amino acids: CAISDPGGTYEQYF. The CDR3 nucleotides are TGTGCCATCAGTGACCCGGGAGGGACCTACGAGCAGTACTTC.

As DNA, the CDR3 is TGTGCCAGCAGTGTCCTAGCGGGAGAAGATGAGCAGTTCTTC. This translates into CASSVLAGEDEQFF. The gene calls are TRBV2 and TRBJ2-1, with 10 nucleotides matching TRBD2. The V and J ends lost 4 bases and 8 bases, in that order; junction bases with no gene match: 5. The CDR3 runs to 14 residues. The germline CDR1 and CDR2 sequences are SNHLY and FYNNEI.

V gene TRBV11-3 combines with J gene TRBJ2-2; 8 bases match TRBD2. The CDR3 is 14 amino acids. The ends lost 7 bases at V and 4 bases at J; junction bases unmatched: 5. CDR1 and CDR2 (germline): SGHNT, YENEEA. The CDR3 DNA reads TGTGCCAGCACCTCGGGGGGGACCACCGGGGAGCTGTTTTTT. Amino acid sequence: CASTSGGTTGELFF.

The genes are TRBV19 and TRBJ2-1; 10 positions match TRBD2. V lost 4 bases to trimming and J lost 8 bases; unmatched junction nucleotides: 11. The CDR3 runs to 16 residues. CDR1 and CDR2 from the germline V gene are LNHDA and SQIVND (reference sequence). CDR3 protein: CASSRHLAGVVDEQFF. The CDR3 nucleotides are TGTGCCAGTAGTAGACACCTAGCGGGAGTCGTCGATGAGCAGTTCTTC.

The chain employs TRBV5-3 and TRBJ2-1, with 11 nucleotides matching TRBD2. TRBV5-3 has ORF status, its function being uncertain. There are 15 residues in the CDR3. Trimming removed 1 base from V and 7 bases from J; junction bases left unmatched: 4. CDR3 loop: CARSLRTSGCNEQFF. CDR3 in DNA: TGTGCCAGAAGCTTGAGGACTAGCGGGTGTAATGAGCAGTTCTTC.

This clone was seen only a few times. V gene TRBV25-1 combines with J gene TRBJ1-2; tentative D call: TRBD1 (5 bases). V lost 3 bases to trimming and J lost 4 bases, with 15 bases between them. CDR3 length: 15 amino acids. Germline CDR1 reads MGHDK; CDR2 reads SYGVNS. CDR3 residues: CASSDPLGGSYGYTF. In DNA, the CDR3 is TGTGCCAGCAGTGATCCCTTGGGGGGGTCCTATGGCTACACCTTC.

This clone came up once. The chain links TRBV6-5 to TRBJ1-1, with D possibly being TRBD1 (6 bases). In germline, CDR1 is MNHEY, CDR2 SVGAGI. V was trimmed by 4 bases and J by 0 bases, leaving 12 bases between them. CDR3 length equals 15 residues. The chain's CDR3 is CASSSTGGMNTEAFF. CDR3 in DNA: TGTGCCAGCAGTTCCACGGGGGGCATGAACACTGAAGCTTTCTTT.

The chain links TRBV7-3 to TRBJ2-2, with 9 bases matching TRBD1. This CDR3 contains 16 residues. Germline CDR1 and CDR2: SGHTA and FQGTGA. J lost 6 bases, V lost 2 bases, and 7 bases had no gene match. The CDR3 DNA sequence: TGTGCCAGCAGCTTAGTTAACAGGGGGCAGCCCGGGGAGCTGTTTTTT. Its protein product is CASSLVNRGQPGELFF.

V and J are TRBV7-6 and TRBJ1-2; D is possibly TRBD1 (5 bases). This CDR3 is built from 16 residues. Trimming pared 0 bases from V and 8 bases from J, leaving 19 bases between. Germline-derived CDR1 and CDR2 are SGHVS and FNYEAQ. The CDR3 spells CASSLAPDSEASGYTF. CDR3 bases: TGTGCCAGCAGCTTAGCGCCCGACAGTGAGGCCTCCGGCTACACCTTC.

The chain joins TRBV13 to TRBJ1-5; TRBD1 is a possible D gene (6 bases). V gave up 0 bases and J gave up 7 bases, with 10 bases separating them. This CDR3 comprises 14 residues. Germline lookup yields CDR1 PRHDT and CDR2 FYEKMQ (reference sequence). The CDR3 reads CASSLGVQGQPQHF. The CDR3 DNA reads TGTGCCAGCAGCTTAGGGGTACAGGGACAGCCCCAGCATTTT.

The chain combines TRBV10-2 with TRBJ1-2; TRBD1 matches at 9 bases. The CDR3 extends over 12 amino acids. Germline CDR1 is WSHSY and CDR2 is SAAADI. The junction had 6 bases not matched to a gene; V was cut back by 11 bases and J by 5 bases. The DNA of the CDR3 is TGCGCCGGAGGACAGGGGTTTTATGGCTACACCTTC. The encoded protein is CAGGQGFYGYTF.

The chain uses TRBV4-2 and TRBJ2-7; perhaps TRBD1 as D (5 bases). The CDR3 consists of 13 residues. V was cut by 1 base and J by 2 bases, with 6 bases left in between. Germline V gene data show CDR1 as LGHNA and CDR2 as YNFKEQ. The CDR3 DNA is TGTGCCAGCAGCCAAGGACAGACCTACGAGCAGTACTTC. Its protein product is CASSQGQTYEQYF.

The chain links TRBV5-1 to TRBJ2-5; tentatively, D is TRBD2 (7 bases). This CDR3 contains 14 residues. Germline CDR1 is SGHRS and CDR2 is YFSETQ. Trimming stripped 6 bases from V and 2 bases from J, with 14 bases between. Here the CDR3 reads CASTLGGRQETQYF. CDR3 nucleotides: TGCGCCAGCACCCTGGGGGGGCGGCAAGAGACCCAGTACTTC.

The J gene is TRBJ1-1, the V gene TRBV19, with no clear D. V dropped 5 bases and J dropped 3 bases, with 10 bases sitting between them. Germline CDR1 reads LNHDA; CDR2 reads SQIVND (reference sequence). There are 13 residues in the CDR3. The CDR3 reads CASSPLSHTEAFF. The CDR3 nucleotides read TGTGCCAGTAGTCCCCTATCGCACACTGAAGCTTTCTTT.

The chain carries TRBV7-9 and TRBJ2-4; a weak D match, TRBD2 (6 bases). The length of the CDR3 is 14 residues. The germline V and J ends were trimmed by 8 bases and 0 bases, with 11 bases remaining between them. Germline lookup yields CDR1 SEHNR and CDR2 FQNEAQ (reference sequence). For the CDR3, the DNA is TGTGCCAGCGACCACGGGGGAGCCAAAAACATTCAGTACTTC. Amino acids: CASDHGGAKNIQYF.